This T cell receptor (beta chain) comes out of a study of blood T cells in healthy people across ages (dated by TCRdb to about 2015). For the study in its entirety: In model experiments, roughly one uniquely barcoded TCR beta cDNA molecule per two T cells was captured by template switching. The study measured age-related changes in TCR beta repertoire diversity using deep sequencing normalized with unique cDNA molecular identifiers. Donors were grouped into four age groups: young (average 16 years), middle-aged (39), aged (around 60) and long-lived (approximately 82). Donors of different ages were randomly distributed across sequencing lanes to avoid experimental bias. Two additional independent replicas of 1 million unique cDNA reads from the same blood draw were analyzed for two donors (one aged 18 to 30 and one aged 80 or older).

Donors were roughly 40 systemically healthy Caucasian individuals from Russia aged about 6 to 100 years. Each donor gave ten milliliters of peripheral blood, collected into EDTA-treated Vacutainer tubes. PBMCs were isolated by Ficoll-Paque density-gradient centrifugation, with at least 6 million obtained per sample. Total RNA was extracted from PBMCs with Trizol reagent, with at least 6 micrograms obtained per sample. Naive CD45RAhigh/CD27high T cell percentages were measured by flow cytometry on a PBMC aliquot from every donor. What the work shows at the level of the full study, not this receptor alone: Because profiling used bulk unsorted PBMCs, naive and antigen-experienced compartments could not be compared conclusively. Because donor CMV infection status was unknown, age-related changes in expanded clonotypes were potentially confounded. As age increased, observed TCR beta diversity per million T cells dropped in a roughly linear way, and a significant reduction was already evident by age 40. Compared with the aged group, the long-lived group had more naive CD4+ T cells, fewer expanded clones and increased TCR diversity, suggesting age selection. Observed TCR beta diversity correlated strongly with the percentage of naive T cells measured by flow cytometry. Total diversity estimates from one million sequenced T cells were considered lower bounds and underestimates.

Library generation was performed with 5' RACE. The run used an Illumina HiSeq 2500. A second PCR of roughly 7 to 12 cycles was run with a J-beta primer mix and a sample-barcoded 5' primer. Each TCR beta cDNA molecule received a unique molecular identifier from a template-switch 5' adaptor carrying 12 random nucleotides. Each sample yielded at least 3 million CDR3-containing paired-end reads. All of the RNA was converted into first-strand cDNA using the Mint cDNA synthesis kit, with a TRBC-specific oligonucleotide serving as the primer. All cDNA was treated with uracil-DNA glycosylase and then went through a first 18-cycle PCR with the universal primers M1SS and BC2_uni_R. Under the source paper's analysis protocol: For normalization, 1 million high-quality reads were randomly selected from each sample, with every read carrying a distinct molecular identifier. Reads with shared molecular identifiers were discarded instead of being binned into consensus sequences. MiTCR, set to a Q25 quality threshold and the strictest error-elimination algorithm, was used for CDR3 identification, clonotype clustering and error correction. A nonparametric unseen species model with Euler transformation was used to estimate lower-bound total TCR beta diversity. TCRdb trimmed the raw reads at Q25, called clones with MiXCR and kept productive beta chains. CDR3 protein duplicates are merged, each entry listing the most common genes and DNA. The V and J calls come from TCRdb's annotation, not from the publication. Recorded for this sample are 700,000 to 1,000,000 distinct CDR3 sequences; roughly 44% of them occurred a single time. The ten most abundant clones make up around 18% of the sample.

This clonotype was observed a handful of times. This clone's antigen is unknown. Per-base quality was not reported, and no clone a single base away is much larger than it. This TCR came from a man aged 55 to 69 in good health. Material for sequencing was blood.

The DNA sequence reads TGTGCCAGCAGTCCCATAGTTGACAAGGGCAACATTCAGTACTTC. It encodes CASSPIVDKGNIQYF. The V and J segments used are TRBV6-5 and TRBJ2-4; no D gene is confidently identified. Deletion took 5 bases off V and 7 bases off J, with a span of 18 bases between the germline ends. CDR1 and CDR2 were assigned from the germline V gene as MNHEY and SVGAGI. The CDR3 has 15 amino acids, counting the end cysteine and phenylalanine. Kept here is only the CDR3 DNA, which spans 45 bases and is read in frame from base 1.